One and the same sample provided the 30 T cell receptor beta chains below, sequenced in a study of OX40 agonist ivuxolimab in advanced cancers. Sequenced by immunoSEQ multiplex PCR; TCRdb stores in-frame clones only, minus some. The sample contains 80,000 or so clones, just under 95% of which appear only once. The sample consisted of CD4+ or CD8+ T cells sorted from blood, taken in a trial of the OX40 agonist ivuxolimab. The receptors derive from an adult with an advanced solid tumor such as melanoma, head and neck, liver or kidney cancer.

The V call is TRBV28, the J call TRBJ2-5; D not certain. The CDR3 is 16 residues long. Trimming cost V 5 bases and J 5 bases, with 21 bases left between them. Germline CDR1 MDHEN, CDR2 SYDVKM. Here the CDR3 reads CASSDIQAYPRETQYF. The CDR3 DNA sequence: TGTGCCAGCAGTGACATTCAGGCCTACCCGCGGGAGACCCAGTACTTC. The variable domain in full, with the rest retrieved from reference TRBV28 and TRBJ2-5, is DVKVTQSSRYLVKRTGEKVFLECVQDMDHENMFWYRQDPGLGLRLIYFSYDVKMKEKGDIPEGYSVSREKKERFSLILESASTNQTSMYLCASSDIQAYPRETQYFGPGTRLLVL.

Note on this clone: Germline is not matched at one junction end, which may reflect a read error. At the DNA level, this CDR3 is encoded by other sequences in the same sample as well. The CDR3 DNA reads as TGCGCCAGCAGTGAGGGCAGCCTTTCAATTAACACCTTC. It yields the protein CASSEGSLSINTF. The chain combines TRBV2 with TRBJ1-2; D uncertain. Germline V gene lookup returns CDR1 SNHLY and CDR2 FYNNEI. The CDR3 spans 13 residues.

The rearrangement uses TRBV18 and TRBJ2-3; 11 bases line up with TRBD2. There are 17 residues in the CDR3. Germline values: CDR1 KGHSH, CDR2 LQKENI. The J segment lost 1 base and the V segment lost 3 bases, leaving 6 bases of the junction unmatched. Here the CDR3 DNA reads TGTGCCAGCTCACCTGGGACTAGCGGTTATGGCACAGATACGCAGTATTTT. It translates to CASSPGTSGYGTDTQYF.

The chain has TRBV29-1 and TRBJ2-7; 10 nucleotides agree with TRBD1. The CDR3 extends over 13 amino acids. Germline loops: CDR1 SQVTM, CDR2 ANQGSEA. Trimming removed 7 bases from V and 2 bases from J; junction bases left unmatched: 5. The CDR3 DNA reads as TGCAGCGCTGCCGGGACAGGGGCCTACGAGCAGTACTTC. Its translation: CSAAGTGAYEQYF.

The genes are TRBV7-8 and TRBJ1-2; possible D gene TRBD1, 5 bases. CDR3 length equals 14 residues. V shed 1 base and J shed 4 bases, with 10 bases lying between them. The V gene's germline CDR1 is SGHVS and CDR2 FQNEAQ. CDR3 in amino acids: CASSLDGGGYGYTF. The DNA for the CDR3 is TGTGCCAGCAGCTTAGACGGGGGAGGCTATGGCTACACCTTC.

The rearrangement uses TRBV5-1 and TRBJ2-1; maybe TRBD2 (6 bases). The germline V and J ends were trimmed by 3 bases and 5 bases, with 15 bases remaining between them. Germline V lookup: CDR1 SGHRS, CDR2 YFSETQ. The CDR3 contains 15 residues. For the CDR3, the DNA is TGCGCCAGCAGCTCAGGACTAACAAAAAACAATGAGCAGTTCTTC. It yields the protein CASSSGLTKNNEQFF.

The rearrangement links TRBV5-1 to TRBJ2-5; TRBD2 matches 9 bases. Unmatched junction bases numbered 9, after V lost 4 bases and J lost 5 bases. The length of the CDR3 is 15 residues. Germline CDR1 is SGHRS and CDR2 is YFSETQ. The CDR3 DNA reads TGCGCCAGCAGCGGGTTAGCGGGAGAGGGGGAGACCCAGTACTTC. It is translated as CASSGLAGEGETQYF.

J is TRBJ2-5 and V is TRBV2, with no clear D. CDR3 length: 11 amino acids. With 7 bases removed from V and 5 bases from J, the gap between germline ends came to 8 bases. Germline V gene lookup returns CDR1 SNHLY and CDR2 FYNNEI. The CDR3 DNA reads TGTGCCAGCAACATCTTCGAGACCCAGTACTTC. It encodes CASNIFETQYF.

V gene TRBV30 combines with J gene TRBJ2-1; D not resolved. V was trimmed by 0 bases and J by 9 bases, leaving 9 bases between them. From germline, CDR1 is GTSNPN and CDR2 SVGIG (reference sequence). The CDR3 totals 12 residues. CDR3 loop: CAWSVLYGEQFF. The CDR3 bases are TGTGCCTGGAGTGTACTATACGGTGAGCAGTTCTTC. The full variable domain, with the rest looked up from reference TRBV30 and TRBJ2-1, is SQTIHQWPATLVQPVGSPLSLECTVEGTSNPNLYWYRQAAGRGLQLLFYSVGIGQISSEVPQNLSASRPQDRQFILSSKKLLLSDSGFYLCAWSVLYGEQFFGPGTRLTVL.

The chain uses TRBV9 and TRBJ2-5; 10 bases match TRBD2. J gave up 3 bases and V 2 bases, and 7 bases lay outside the gene matches. The CDR3 runs to 16 residues. Germline loops: CDR1 SGDLS, CDR2 YYNGEE. CDR3: CASSVTIAGGEETQYF. CDR3 in DNA: TGTGCCAGCAGCGTTACCATAGCGGGAGGTGAAGAGACCCAGTACTTC.

For the CDR3, the DNA is TGTGCCAGCTCACCTCAGACAGGGCTTAATGAAAAACTGTTTTTT. It translates to CASSPQTGLNEKLFF. The chain uses TRBV18 and TRBJ1-4; TRBD1 agrees at 7 bases. The CDR3 sequence is 15 residues long. V was clipped by 3 bases and J by 4 bases; unmatched bases: 5. Germline V gives CDR1 KGHSH, CDR2 LQKENI.

CDR3 DNA sequence: TGTGCTAGTGGTTTGGTACCCGGGGAGCTGTTTTTT. This encodes CASGLVPGELFF. J is TRBJ2-2 and V is TRBV12-5; the D is unclear. The CDR3 runs to 12 residues. The germline V and J ends were trimmed by 0 bases and 6 bases, with 2 bases remaining between them. CDR1 and CDR2 (germline): LGHNT, FRNRAP.

The CDR3 nucleotides read TGTGCCAGCGAGTCATCCCTTGGGGGTATTTCTAATGAAAAACTGTTTTTT. Translation gives CASESSLGGISNEKLFF. V gene TRBV28 combines with J gene TRBJ1-4, with a possible D match to TRBD1 (5 bases). The CDR3 consists of 17 residues. V gave up 8 bases and J gave up 3 bases, with 22 bases separating them. Germline loops: CDR1 MDHEN, CDR2 SYDVKM.

V and J are TRBV5-1 and TRBJ2-6; D is unclear. The CDR3 is made up of 15 amino acids. Per germline, CDR1 SGHRS and CDR2 YFSETQ. The V gene lost 2 bases and the J gene lost 0 bases, with 6 bases spanning the gap. The CDR3 DNA is TGCGCCAGCAGCTTTATAGCCTCTGGGGCCAACGTCCTGACTTTC. Translation gives CASSFIASGANVLTF.

The chain is built from TRBV9 and TRBJ1-5, with D possibly TRBD1 on 5 matching bases. CDR3 length equals 15 residues. Trimming took off 2 bases at V and 5 bases at J, with 14 bases between the two ends. Germline CDR1 and CDR2: SGDLS and YYNGEE. The CDR3 region is CASSVRGDGDQPQHF. The CDR3 DNA follows: TGTGCCAGCAGCGTTAGGGGCGACGGCGATCAGCCCCAGCATTTT.

This chain connects TRBV6-1 to TRBJ1-6; D possibly corresponds to TRBD1 (6 bases). Germline loops: CDR1 MNHNS, CDR2 SASEGT. Trimming stripped 3 bases from V and 6 bases from J, with 12 bases between. This CDR3 spans 15 amino acids. In DNA, the CDR3 is TGTGCCAGCAGTGATTTGGGCAGGGGTAATTCACCCCTCCACTTT. Translating it yields CASSDLGRGNSPLHF.

This clone was detected once. V usage is TRBV7-6 and J usage is TRBJ1-4; D is perhaps TRBD1 (5 bases). The CDR3 totals 17 residues. The V end was cut by 6 bases, the J end by 0 bases, with 17 bases between. The germline V gene encodes CDR1 SGHVS and CDR2 FNYEAQ. Here the CDR3 reads CASSPPGAIATNEKLFF. The DNA for the CDR3 is TGTGCCAGCAGTCCCCCCGGGGCCATTGCAACTAATGAAAAACTGTTTTTT.

The chain uses TRBV30 and TRBJ1-5, with D perhaps TRBD1 (6 bases). This CDR3 has 14 residues. V gave up 3 bases and J gave up 3 bases, with 12 bases separating them. Germline assignment: CDR1 GTSNPN and CDR2 SVGIG (reference sequence). The CDR3 DNA reads TGTGCCTGGAGCGGGGGGCAGGTCAATCAGCCCCAGCATTTT. This translates into CAWSGGQVNQPQHF.

This chain joins TRBV23-1 and TRBJ2-7; 9 nucleotides line up with TRBD1. TRBV23-1 is known as an ORF, though its function is uncertain. Trimming at V came to 0 bases and at J to 4 bases, leaving 7 bases not matched to a gene. The CDR3 loop spans 16 amino acids. The CDR3 region is CASSQSRTGEHYEQYF. The CDR3 DNA reads as TGCGCCAGCAGTCAATCTAGGACAGGGGAGCATTACGAGCAGTACTTC.

This clone was counted a single time. The V and J genes are TRBV28 and TRBJ1-2, with a weak D call TRBD1 (5 bases). The CDR3 totals 14 residues. Germline lookup yields CDR1 MDHEN and CDR2 SYDVKM. V was pared by 6 bases and J by 4 bases, with 15 bases between. As DNA, the CDR3 is TGTGCCAGCAGAACAACAGTGAGGGGCTATGGCTACACCTTC. It is translated as CASRTTVRGYGYTF.

CDR3 nucleotide sequence: TGTGCCAGCAGTTCACGGGGGTCCGGCGAAAAACTGTTTTTT. It yields the protein CASSSRGSGEKLFF. The rearrangement joins TRBV25-1 to TRBJ1-4, with D possibly being TRBD1 (5 bases). The CDR3 has 14 amino acids. V shed 5 bases and J shed 8 bases, with 15 bases lying between them. CDR1 is MGHDK, CDR2 SYGVNS, per germline.

The CDR3 region has the DNA TGCAGCGGCATTCTGGGGGGATGGACTGAAGCTTTCTTT. Its protein product is CSGILGGWTEAFF. The rearrangement uses TRBV29-1 and TRBJ1-1, with D maybe TRBD1 (5 bases). This CDR3 is built from 13 residues. V lost 7 bases and J 5 bases, leaving 17 bases between the germline ends. Germline V gene lookup returns CDR1 SQVTM and CDR2 ANQGSEA. Drawing the rest from reference TRBV29-1 and TRBJ1-1, the complete variable domain is SAVISQKPSRDICQRGTSLTIQCQVDSQVTMMFWYRQQPGQSLTLIATANQGSEATYESGFVIDKFPISRPNLTFSTLTVSNMSPEDSSIYLCSGILGGWTEAFFGQGTRLTVV.

This clone appeared a single time. The J gene is TRBJ2-1, the V gene TRBV20-1; D unclear. Trimming removed 1 base from V and 9 bases from J, with 7 bases in between. Germline V lookup: CDR1 DFQATT, CDR2 SNEGSKA (reference sequence). The CDR3 totals 11 residues. The DNA for the CDR3 is TGCAGTGCTAGAGGAACTCTTGAGCAGTTCTTC. Amino acid sequence: CSARGTLEQFF.

The chain couples TRBV5-4 to TRBJ2-2, with D unclear. V dropped 0 bases and J dropped 6 bases, with 12 bases sitting between them. The CDR3 contains 15 residues. Germline V lookup: CDR1 SGHNT, CDR2 YYREEE (reference sequence). The DNA for the CDR3 is TGTGCCAGCAGCTTGGAGACCCCGGCGTCCGGGGAGCTGTTTTTT. As protein: CASSLETPASGELFF.

CDR3 coding DNA: TGTGCCAGCAGCTCCCAGACAGGGAACACTGAAGCTTTCTTT. It translates to CASSSQTGNTEAFF. The chain combines TRBV9 with TRBJ1-1; weak D call: TRBD1 (6 bases). V gave up 4 bases and J gave up 1 base, with 11 bases separating them. Germline values: CDR1 SGDLS, CDR2 YYNGEE. The CDR3 extends over 14 amino acids.

V usage is TRBV30 and J usage is TRBJ1-1; D gene ambiguous. V lost 5 bases and J lost 1, with 11 bases in between. Germline CDR1 reads GTSNPN; CDR2 reads SVGIG (reference sequence). The CDR3 is made up of 13 amino acids. This CDR3 is CAWAWETNTEAFF. The CDR3 DNA sequence: TGTGCCTGGGCATGGGAGACGAACACTGAAGCTTTCTTT.

This CDR3 is CASSPAKGVKDTQYF. CDR3 sequence (DNA): TGTGCCAGCTCACCTGCGAAGGGAGTCAAAGATACGCAGTATTTT. The chain joins TRBV18 to TRBJ2-3, with a possible D match to TRBD2 (5 bases). CDR1 and CDR2 from the germline V gene are KGHSH and LQKENI. The V end lost 3 bases, the J end lost 5 bases, and 15 bases lay between the germline ends. This CDR3 spans 15 amino acids. Filled out from reference TRBV18 and TRBJ2-3, the complete variable domain reads NAGVMQNPRHLVRRRGQEARLRCSPMKGHSHVYWYRQLPEEGLKFMVYLQKENIIDESGMPKERFSAEFPKEGPSILRIQQVVRGDSAAYFCASSPAKGVKDTQYFGPGTRLTVL.

V and J are TRBV11-2 and TRBJ2-7; D not certain. The V gene lost 7 bases and the J gene lost 0 bases, with 13 bases spanning the gap. In germline, CDR1 is SGHAT, CDR2 FQNNGV. The CDR3 sequence is 14 residues long. The CDR3 DNA sequence: TGTGCCAGCACCTTTAGTGAGAGCTCCTACGAGCAGTACTTC. It specifies CASTFSESSYEQYF.

J is TRBJ2-1 and V is TRBV7-2; possible D gene TRBD2, 5 bases. Per the germline V gene, CDR1 is SGHTA and CDR2 is FQGNSA. Trimming shortened V by 1 base and J by 12 bases, and 16 bases separated the two germline ends. The CDR3 runs 14 residues. CDR3 nucleotides: TGTGCCAGCAGCTTAGGTGTGAGGGCCTCGGGGCAGTTCTTC. Its translation is CASSLGVRASGQFF.

J is TRBJ1-5 and V is TRBV6-1; D is uncertain. The V end was cut by 2 bases, the J end by 0 bases, with 11 bases between. Germline CDR1 MNHNS, CDR2 SASEGT. The CDR3 is 16 residues long. This CDR3 reads CASSEWATPSNQPQHF. Here the CDR3 DNA reads TGTGCCAGCAGTGAATGGGCCACACCTAGCAATCAGCCCCAGCATTTT.